One sample yielded the 16 T cell receptor beta chains listed below, sequenced in a study of blood T cell repertoires in COVID-19. Repertoires were generated with immunoSEQ multiplex PCR, while TCRdb's copy carries only in-frame clones and drops some. There are under 60,000 clones in the sample; 82% occur only once, and 7% to 8.5% lies in the top ten. The material sequenced was peripheral blood. All receptors derive from a man aged 40-49 years with acute or convalescent COVID-19.

The chain is built from TRBV27 and TRBJ2-2; 7 positions match TRBD1. Looked up from germline, CDR1 is MNHEY and CDR2 is SMNVEV (reference sequence). The V segment lost 6 bases and the J segment 1 base; nucleotides outside the gene matches: 5. The CDR3 covers 15 residues. CDR3 bases: TGTGCCAGCAGAGGAGACAGGGTGAACACCGGGGAGCTGTTTTTT. The encoded protein is CASRGDRVNTGELFF.

This sequence joins TRBV7-7 and TRBJ1-1; tentative D call: TRBD1 (6 bases). The CDR3 is 13 residues long. V lost 4 bases and J 1 base, leaving 7 bases between the germline ends. The germline V gene has CDR1 SSHAT and CDR2 FNYEAQ (reference sequence). CDR3 bases: TGTGCCAGCAGCTCGGACAGGAACACTGAAGCTTTCTTT. Protein product: CASSSDRNTEAFF.

This chain connects TRBV5-1 to TRBJ1-1, with 11 bases lining up with TRBD1. Germline V gene data show CDR1 as SGHRS and CDR2 as YFSETQ. Trimming removed 3 bases from V and 5 bases from J; junction bases left unmatched: 6. The CDR3 totals 15 residues. CDR3 in amino acids: CASSSGQGAPTEAFF. DNA of the CDR3: TGCGCCAGCAGCTCTGGACAGGGGGCTCCGACTGAAGCTTTCTTT.

J is TRBJ2-7 and V is TRBV7-9; no firm D call. CDR1 SEHNR and CDR2 FQNEAQ come from the germline V gene (reference sequence). The V gene lost 3 bases and the J gene lost 7 bases, with 10 bases spanning the gap. The CDR3 spans 12 residues. As DNA, the CDR3 is TGTGCCAGCAGCTTCGACACCCCGGAGCAGTACTTC. This gives the protein CASSFDTPEQYF.

The genes are TRBV6-5 and TRBJ1-1, with 9 bases lining up with TRBD1. The CDR3 runs to 16 residues. The ends lost 1 base at V and 5 bases at J; junction bases unmatched: 8. Germline loops: CDR1 MNHEY, CDR2 SVGAGI. The CDR3, as DNA: TGTGCCAGCAGTTACTTGGGACAGGGATCCCGGACTGAAGCTTTCTTT. It yields the protein CASSYLGQGSRTEAFF.

The table lists this clone with a count of one. Sequence at one end of the junction differs from germline and may be a read error. V and J are TRBV5-4 and TRBJ2-7, with 9 positions matching TRBD1. The CDR3 contains 12 residues. Germline CDR1 and CDR2: SGHNT and YYREEE (reference sequence). The CDR3 loop is CASSSSGTGRHF. The CDR3 DNA follows: TGTGCCAGCAGCTCGAGCGGGACAGGGAGGCATTTC.

This chain uses TRBV29-1 with TRBJ2-2; 7 positions agree with TRBD2. CDR1 and CDR2 from the germline V gene are SQVTM and ANQGSEA. Unmatched junction bases numbered 4, after V lost 3 bases and J lost 3 bases. The CDR3 consists of 14 residues. DNA for the CDR3: TGCAGCGTTGATCAGCGGGGTTACACCGGGGAGCTGTTTTTT. Protein: CSVDQRGYTGELFF.

The chain recombines TRBV10-1 with TRBJ2-7; 9 bases fit TRBD1. Per germline, CDR1 WNHNN and CDR2 SYGVQD (reference sequence). The CDR3 is 15 amino acids. Trimming at V came to 0 bases and at J to 3 bases, leaving 3 bases not matched to a gene. In nucleotides, the CDR3 is TGCGCCAGCAGTGAGTCTGGGACAGGGCTCTACGAGCAGTACTTC. It specifies CASSESGTGLYEQYF.

The chain carries TRBV30 and TRBJ1-4; TRBD1 matches at 9 bases. With 8 bases clipped from V and 0 bases from J, the junction kept 7 bases outside the gene matches. Germline CDR1 is GTSNPN and CDR2 is SVGIG (reference sequence). The CDR3 loop spans 15 amino acids. In nucleotides, the CDR3 is TGTGCCGCCACAGGGGGCTCCGCAACTAATGAAAAACTGTTTTTT. Translated: CAATGGSATNEKLFF.

J is TRBJ1-2 and V is TRBV6-5; unclear D gene. The germline gives CDR1 MNHEY, CDR2 SVGAGI. This CDR3 region has 15 residues. Trimming removed 4 bases at V and 6 bases at J, with 18 bases between. CDR3 in DNA: TGTGCCAGCAGTTCGTTCCGCCTAGGCCAAAATGGCTACACCTTC. It specifies CASSSFRLGQNGYTF.

The chain combines TRBV19 with TRBJ2-3; TRBD1 matches at 10 bases. The germline gives CDR1 LNHDA, CDR2 SQIVND (reference sequence). This CDR3 comprises 15 residues. V lost 3 bases and J lost 3; bases outside the gene matches: 3. CDR3 coding DNA: TGTGCCAGTAGTATCCGGGACAGGGGTACAGATACGCAGTATTTT. Translating gives CASSIRDRGTDTQYF.

The chain recombines TRBV5-6 with TRBJ1-1; 8 bases line up with TRBD1. CDR3 length: 15 amino acids. The germline V gene encodes CDR1 SGHDT and CDR2 YYEEEE. With 0 bases clipped from V and 0 bases from J, the junction kept 1 base outside the gene matches. CDR3 region: CASSLGQGMNTEAFF. CDR3 coding DNA: TGTGCCAGCAGCTTGGGACAGGGGATGAACACTGAAGCTTTCTTT.

The chain combines TRBV5-1 with TRBJ1-2; 7 nucleotides agree with TRBD1. Germline lookup yields CDR1 SGHRS and CDR2 YFSETQ. The CDR3 runs to 15 residues. Unmatched junction bases numbered 9, after V lost 3 bases and J lost 4 bases. CDR3 loop: CASSSRDRGSYGYTF. In DNA, the CDR3 is TGCGCCAGCAGCTCCAGGGACAGAGGGAGCTATGGCTACACCTTC.

The V and J genes are TRBV29-1 and TRBJ1-5; 7 nucleotides line up with TRBD1. The ends lost 2 bases at V and 6 bases at J; junction bases unmatched: 13. CDR3 length: 16 residues. Germline CDR1 SQVTM, CDR2 ANQGSEA. The CDR3 region is CSVERGRQGGIQPQHF. In nucleotides, the CDR3 is TGCAGCGTTGAAAGGGGTAGGCAGGGGGGAATTCAGCCCCAGCATTTT.

This clone has a single count. The J gene is TRBJ1-4, the V gene TRBV6-5; no definite D call. This CDR3 region has 14 residues. Trimming took 2 bases from V and 7 from J, leaving 11 bases between them. Germline loops: CDR1 MNHEY, CDR2 SVGAGI. The DNA for the CDR3 is TGTGCCAGCAGTTACATCGGGGATCTTGAAAAACTGTTTTTT. Translated, it gives CASSYIGDLEKLFF.

V and J are TRBV4-1 and TRBJ2-1, with D possibly TRBD2 on 7 matching bases. The germline V and J ends were trimmed by 1 base and 7 bases, with 23 bases remaining between them. Germline CDR1 reads MGHRA; CDR2 reads YSYEKL. The CDR3 is 18 amino acids. CDR3 protein: CASSQGGYGTRGGNEQFF. In DNA form, the CDR3 reads TGCGCCAGCAGCCAAGGGGGCTACGGGACAAGGGGAGGGAATGAGCAGTTCTTC.